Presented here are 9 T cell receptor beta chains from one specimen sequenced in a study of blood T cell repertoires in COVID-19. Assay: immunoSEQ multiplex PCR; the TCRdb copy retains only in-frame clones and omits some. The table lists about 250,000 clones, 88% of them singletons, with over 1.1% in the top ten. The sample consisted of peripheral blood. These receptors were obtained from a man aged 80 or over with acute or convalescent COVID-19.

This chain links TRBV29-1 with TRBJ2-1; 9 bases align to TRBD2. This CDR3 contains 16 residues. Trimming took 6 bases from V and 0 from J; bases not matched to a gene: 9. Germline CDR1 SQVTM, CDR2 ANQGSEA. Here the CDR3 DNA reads TGCAGCGTGGGGGGACTAGCCGTCCTCTCCTACAATGAGCAGTTCTTC. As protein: CSVGGLAVLSYNEQFF.

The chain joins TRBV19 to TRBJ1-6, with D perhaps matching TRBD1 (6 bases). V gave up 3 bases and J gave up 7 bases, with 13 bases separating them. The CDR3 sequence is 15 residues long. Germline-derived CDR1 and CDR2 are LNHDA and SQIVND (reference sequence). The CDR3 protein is CASSIAGEGNSPLHF. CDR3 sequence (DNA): TGTGCCAGTAGTATCGCAGGGGAAGGCAATTCACCCCTCCACTTT.

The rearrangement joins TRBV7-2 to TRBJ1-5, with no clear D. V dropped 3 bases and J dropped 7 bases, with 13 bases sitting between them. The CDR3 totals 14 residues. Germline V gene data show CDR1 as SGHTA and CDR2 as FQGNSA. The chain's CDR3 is CASSLGYGEQPQHF. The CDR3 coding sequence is TGTGCCAGCAGCTTGGGCTACGGTGAACAGCCCCAGCATTTT. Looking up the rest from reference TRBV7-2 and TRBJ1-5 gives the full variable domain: GAGVSQSPSNKVTEKGKDVELRCDPISGHTALYWYRQSLGQGLEFLIYFQGNSAPDKSGLPSDRFSAERTGGSVSTLTIQRTQQEDSAVYLCASSLGYGEQPQHFGDGTRLSIL.

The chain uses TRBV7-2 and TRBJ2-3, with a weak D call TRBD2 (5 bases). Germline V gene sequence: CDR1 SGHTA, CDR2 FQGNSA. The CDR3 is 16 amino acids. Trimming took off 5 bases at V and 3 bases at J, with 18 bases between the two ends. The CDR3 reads CASSPRRLARTDTQYF. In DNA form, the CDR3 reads TGTGCCAGCAGCCCTAGGCGCCTAGCAAGGACAGATACGCAGTATTTT.

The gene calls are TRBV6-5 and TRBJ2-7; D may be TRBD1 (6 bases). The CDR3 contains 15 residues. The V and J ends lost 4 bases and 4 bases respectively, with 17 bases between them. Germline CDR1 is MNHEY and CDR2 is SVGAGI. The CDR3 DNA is TGTGCCAGCAGTTCCACAGGGTATAAGGCGTACGAGCAGTACTTC. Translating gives CASSSTGYKAYEQYF.

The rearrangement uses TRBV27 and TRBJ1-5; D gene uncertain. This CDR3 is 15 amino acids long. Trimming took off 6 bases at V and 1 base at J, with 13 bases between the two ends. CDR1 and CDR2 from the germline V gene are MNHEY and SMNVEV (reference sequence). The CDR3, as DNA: TGTGCCAGCAGACCAGGTGCCATCAGCAATCAGCCCCAGCATTTT. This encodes CASRPGAISNQPQHF.

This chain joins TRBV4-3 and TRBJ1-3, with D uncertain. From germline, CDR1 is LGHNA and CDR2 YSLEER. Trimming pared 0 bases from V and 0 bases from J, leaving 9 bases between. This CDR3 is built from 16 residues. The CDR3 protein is CASSQDTVNSGNTIYF. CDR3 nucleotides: TGCGCCAGCAGCCAAGATACGGTGAACTCTGGAAACACCATATATTTT.

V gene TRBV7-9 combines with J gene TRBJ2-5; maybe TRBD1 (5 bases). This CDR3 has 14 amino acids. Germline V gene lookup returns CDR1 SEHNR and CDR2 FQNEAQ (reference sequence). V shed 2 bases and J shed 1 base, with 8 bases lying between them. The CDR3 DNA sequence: TGTGCCAGCAGCTTACAGGGTTCCCAAGAGACCCAGTACTTC. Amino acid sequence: CASSLQGSQETQYF.

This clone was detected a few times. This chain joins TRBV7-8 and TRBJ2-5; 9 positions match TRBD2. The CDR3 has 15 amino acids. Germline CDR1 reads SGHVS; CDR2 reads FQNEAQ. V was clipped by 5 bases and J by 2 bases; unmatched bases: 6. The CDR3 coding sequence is TGTGCCAGCAGCCCAGGCGGGGGGGGGCAAGAGACCCAGTACTTC. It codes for CASSPGGGGQETQYF. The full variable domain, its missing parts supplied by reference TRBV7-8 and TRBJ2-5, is GAGVSQSPRYKVAKRGQDVALRCDPISGHVSLFWYQQALGQGPEFLTYFQNEAQLDKSGLPSDRFFAERPEGSVSTLKIQRTQQEDSAVYLCASSPGGGGQETQYFGPGTRLLVL.